Listed here are 19 T cell receptor beta chains from one sample, sequenced in a study of response to subunit inactivated influenza vaccine. TCRdb independently ran MiXCR on the RT-PCR reads; one entry per CDR3 protein. This sample yields more than 450,000 distinct CDR3 sequences, of which about 11% are seen a single time; 11% belongs to the top ten. The same specimen was also included in a second study, on T cells expressing NK-cell markers. That work adds: TCR beta cDNA was made by 5'RACE template switching with UMIs.

The sample here was PBMCs from blood, taken on the day of vaccination. These receptors all come from a man aged 45-60 years who received an inactivated influenza vaccine.

The rearrangement links TRBV12-3 or TRBV12-4 to TRBJ2-2; no firm D call. CDR3 length: 13 residues. V was shortened by 5 bases and J by 5 bases, with 9 bases between the two germline ends. The CDR3 bases are TGTGCCAGCAGTAGGACGGTGACCGGGGAGCTGTTTTTT. Translation gives CASSRTVTGELFF.

At least ten counts were recorded for this clonotype. The gene calls are TRBV20-1 and TRBJ2-3; 10 nucleotides align to TRBD1. The V gene end was trimmed by 3 bases and the J gene end by 1 base; junction bases not matched to a gene: 1. The CDR3 runs to 14 residues. Germline V gene data show CDR1 as DFQATT and CDR2 as SNEGSKA (reference sequence). The CDR3 DNA reads TGCAGTGCTAGGGGGACAGGGGGCACAGATACGCAGTATTTT. Its translation: CSARGTGGTDTQYF.

This clonotype was seen only a few times. This sequence joins TRBV7-9 and TRBJ1-5, with 9 bases aligning to TRBD1. The CDR3 is made up of 15 amino acids. V shed 5 bases, J shed 4 bases, and the junction held 6 bases outside the gene matches. The germline V gene encodes CDR1 SEHNR and CDR2 FQNEAQ (reference sequence). CDR3 residues: CASSPGQGPNQPQHF. The CDR3 bases are TGTGCCAGCAGCCCGGGACAGGGACCTAATCAGCCCCAGCATTTT. Full variable domain (outside the CDR3, taken from reference TRBV7-9 and TRBJ1-5): DTGVSQNPRHKITKRGQNVTFRCDPISEHNRLYWYRQTLGQGPEFLTYFQNEAQLEKSRLLSDRFSAERPKGSFSTLEIQRTEQGDSAMYLCASSPGQGPNQPQHFGDGTRLSIL.

Only a few counts were recorded for this clonotype. CDR3 protein: CASSQGGGSPLHF. In DNA form, the CDR3 reads TGTGCCAGCAGCCAAGGCGGTGGTTCACCCCTCCACTTT. The rearrangement joins TRBV14 to TRBJ1-6; D is uncertain. The germline V gene encodes CDR1 SGHDN and CDR2 FVKESK. Trimming left V 1 base short and J 9 bases short, with 7 bases between. The CDR3 is 13 residues long. The full variable domain, completed using reference TRBV14 and TRBJ1-6, is EAGVTQFPSHSVIEKGQTVTLRCDPISGHDNLYWYRRVMGKEIKFLLHFVKESKQDESGMPNNRFLAERTGGTYSTLKVQPAELEDSGVYFCASSQGGGSPLHFGNGTRLTVT.

This clonotype was detected many times. The genes are TRBV20-1 and TRBJ2-1; 7 bases are shared with TRBD2. The CDR3 contains 17 residues. V dropped 1 base and J dropped 7; count of bases not matched to a gene: 16. From germline, CDR1 is DFQATT and CDR2 SNEGSKA (reference sequence). The CDR3 region is CSARGILASGGANEQFF. CDR3 coding DNA: TGCAGTGCTAGAGGAATTTTGGCTAGCGGAGGCGCTAATGAGCAGTTCTTC.

The chain employs TRBV18 and TRBJ2-4, with 7 bases lining up with TRBD1. The CDR3 totals 16 residues. The V gene's germline CDR1 is KGHSH and CDR2 LQKENI. V lost 2 bases to trimming and J lost 0 bases; unmatched junction nucleotides: 4. CDR3 region: CASSPVTGSAKNIQYF. The CDR3 region has the DNA TGTGCCAGCTCACCAGTGACAGGGTCAGCCAAAAACATTCAGTACTTC.

J is TRBJ2-7 and V is TRBV29-1; D gene ambiguous. This CDR3 contains 13 residues. V lost 3 bases and J lost 9, with 18 bases in between. The germline gives CDR1 SQVTM, CDR2 ANQGSEA. CDR3 in amino acids: CSVDNTGPDPQYF. The CDR3 nucleotides are TGCAGCGTTGACAATACGGGCCCTGATCCGCAGTACTTC.

The chain recombines TRBV29-1 with TRBJ2-5; no clear D. Germline loops: CDR1 SQVTM, CDR2 ANQGSEA. Deletions cut 2 bases from V and 4 bases from J, with 8 bases between. The CDR3 consists of 12 residues. The CDR3 loop is CSVEPNLETQYF. The CDR3 DNA follows: TGCAGCGTTGAACCCAACCTAGAGACCCAGTACTTC.

The gene calls are TRBV20-1 and TRBJ1-2; no clear D. V shed 0 bases and J shed 5 bases, with 10 bases lying between them. The CDR3 contains 13 residues. The germline CDR1 and CDR2 sequences are DFQATT and SNEGSKA (reference sequence). The DNA for the CDR3 is TGCAGTGCTAGAGATTCGGCGCTATATGGCTACACCTTC. Translation: CSARDSALYGYTF.

This clonotype came up many times. The chain joins TRBV6-2 or TRBV6-3 to TRBJ2-1; D remains ambiguous. The CDR3 is 14 residues long. CDR1 MNHEY and CDR2 SVGEGT come from the germline V gene. Trimming took 5 bases from V and 0 from J, leaving 8 bases between them. The CDR3 DNA is TGTGCCAGCAGTACCACATCCTCCTACAATGAGCAGTTCTTC. Translating gives CASSTTSSYNEQFF.

The chain combines TRBV5-1 with TRBJ2-1, with TRBD2 matching 10 bases. The trim removed 0 bases at V and 7 bases at J, leaving 10 bases unmatched. The CDR3 runs 17 residues. The germline gives CDR1 SGHRS, CDR2 YFSETQ. CDR3 amino acids: CASSLAARTSGYNEQFF. As DNA, the CDR3 is TGCGCCAGCAGCTTGGCCGCGCGGACTAGCGGATATAATGAGCAGTTCTTC.

This clonotype was counted many times. The chain is built from TRBV7-6 and TRBJ2-1; TRBD2 might be the D (5 bases). The ends were cut back, 1 base at V and 3 bases at J, with 10 bases in the middle. This CDR3 region has 15 residues. The germline V gene has CDR1 SGHVS and CDR2 FNYEAQ. The chain's CDR3 is CASSLGTSNYNEQFF. DNA of the CDR3: TGTGCCAGCAGCTTAGGAACTAGTAACTACAATGAGCAGTTCTTC.

The table lists this clonotype with a few counts. J is TRBJ1-1 and V is TRBV12-3 or TRBV12-4; D may be TRBD1 (5 bases). The CDR3 covers 12 residues. Trimming took 5 bases from V and 12 from J, leaving 16 bases between them. The CDR3 DNA reads as TGTGCCAGCAGTCGGGACCGCCTTAGCACTTTCTTT. Protein sequence: CASSRDRLSTFF.

The V call is TRBV4-3, the J call TRBJ1-5, with a possible D match to TRBD1 (5 bases). The CDR3 totals 15 residues. Germline lookup yields CDR1 LGHNA and CDR2 YSLEER. Trimming removed 0 bases from V and 5 bases from J, with 11 bases in between. CDR3 protein: CASSQDRMGDQPQHF. CDR3 in DNA: TGCGCCAGCAGCCAAGATCGAATGGGGGATCAGCCCCAGCATTTT.

This chain links TRBV7-2 with TRBJ2-2; D gene unclear. The CDR3 covers 14 residues. The germline gives CDR1 SGHTA, CDR2 FQGNSA. The ends were cut back, 5 bases at V and 3 bases at J, with 10 bases in the middle. For the CDR3, the DNA is TGTGCCAGCAGCGAAAGGCCCGACACCGGGGAGCTGTTTTTT. It is translated as CASSERPDTGELFF.

This clonotype was detected ten times or more. This rearrangement joins TRBV12-3 or TRBV12-4 to TRBJ1-1; tentatively, D is TRBD1 (5 bases). V was cut by 2 bases and J by 1 base, with 8 bases left in between. The CDR3 spans 14 residues. DNA of the CDR3: TGTGCCAGCAGTTTAACCGACAGGAACACTGAAGCTTTCTTT. Amino acid sequence: CASSLTDRNTEAFF.

The chain joins TRBV3-1 to TRBJ1-5; the D is unclear. Trimming stripped 0 bases from V and 11 bases from J, with 8 bases between. CDR1 is LGHDT and CDR2 is YNNKEL in the germline V gene (reference sequence). This CDR3 has 12 residues. This CDR3 reads CASSQETGTQHF. The CDR3 DNA follows: TGTGCCAGCAGCCAAGAGACGGGTACCCAGCATTTT.

In its sample, this clonotype was seen a few times. This sequence joins TRBV6-5 and TRBJ2-3, with D unclear. The germline V gene has CDR1 MNHEY and CDR2 SVGAGI. This CDR3 contains 16 residues. Trimming took off 3 bases at V and 0 bases at J, with 13 bases between the two ends. The CDR3 DNA sequence: TGTGCCAGCAGTTATCAACTGGCGACTAGCACAGATACGCAGTATTTT. Protein: CASSYQLATSTDTQYF.

The CDR3 is CASSYSGRASYEQYF. For the CDR3, the DNA is TGTGCCAGCAGTTACTCGGGCAGGGCCTCCTACGAGCAGTACTTC. V is TRBV6-5 and J is TRBJ2-7, with D maybe TRBD1 (5 bases). The CDR3 runs to 15 residues. Germline CDR1 and CDR2: MNHEY and SVGAGI. Trimming pared 0 bases from V and 0 bases from J, leaving 9 bases between.